A selection of T cell receptor beta chains follows, all from one sample in a study of blood T cell repertoires in COVID-19. Generated by immunoSEQ multiplex PCR, the TCRdb table keeps only in-frame clones and is missing some. The sample records some 160,000 clones, approximately 91% being singletons. Sample: peripheral blood. The receptors originated from a man aged 18 to 29 with COVID-19, enrolled during active disease. Each CDR3 is given with its conserved first and last residue. The order of the fields is clone size, D gene, J gene, V gene, CDR3 protein, CDR3 DNA. A D gene is named only where the DNA matches it firmly. Clone size, where shown, is once, few, many, or a class for clones that have expanded.

>once|TRBD1|TRBJ1-1|TRBV4-1
CASSQAFGTENTEAFF
TGCGCCAGCAGCCAAGCTTTTGGGACAGAGAACACTGAAGCTTTCTTT
>-|TRBD1|TRBJ1-2|TRBV19
CASSMRTGFGYTF
TGTGCCAGTAGTATGAGGACAGGGTTTGGCTACACCTTC
>-|TRBD2|TRBJ2-2|TRBV11-2
CASRPGLAGESTAGELFF
TGTGCCAGCAGGCCAGGACTAGCGGGAGAGTCTACCGCCGGGGAGCTGTTTTTT
>-|TRBD2|TRBJ2-3|TRBV19
CASSWRGADTQYF
TGTGCCAGTAGTTGGCGGGGGGCGGATACGCAGTATTTT
>-|-|TRBJ2-3|TRBV15
CATSRDYSSTDTQYF
TGTGCCACCAGCAGAGACTACAGTTCCACAGATACGCAGTATTTT
>-|-|TRBJ2-1|TRBV11-3
CASSFRGYNEQFF
TGTGCCAGCAGCTTCAGGGGCTACAATGAGCAGTTCTTC
>-|-|TRBJ2-7|TRBV3-1/TRBV3-2
CASSQERQRYEQYF
TGTGCCAGCAGCCAAGAGAGACAGCGCTACGAGCAGTACTTC
>-|-|TRBJ1-1|TRBV4-2
CASSQVDFGGQFEAFF
TGTGCCAGCAGCCAAGTGGATTTTGGAGGACAGTTTGAAGCTTTCTTT
>-|-|TRBJ2-5|TRBV5-1
CASSLFIYTPGLETQYF
TGCGCCAGCAGCTTGTTTATTTACACTCCCGGACTGGAGACCCAGTACTTC
>-|TRBD1|TRBJ2-5|TRBV28
CASRRPGQGLLETQYF
TGTGCCAGCAGAAGGCCGGGACAGGGCCTTCTTGAGACCCAGTACTTC
>-|TRBD2|TRBJ2-7|TRBV28
CASSSTSGSSTYEQYF
TGTGCCAGCAGTTCGACTAGCGGGTCCTCAACCTACGAGCAGTACTTC
>-|-|TRBJ1-5|TRBV29-1
CSVTGGGANQPQHF
TGCAGCGTGACCGGCGGGGGGGCTAATCAGCCCCAGCATTTT
>once|-|TRBJ1-5|TRBV28
CASSSFGQYSNQPQHF
TGTGCCAGCAGTAGCTTTGGACAGTATAGCAATCAGCCCCAGCATTTT
>-|TRBD2|TRBJ2-1|TRBV6-5
CASSRLAGGPGEQFF
TGTGCCAGCAGTAGACTAGCGGGAGGGCCAGGTGAGCAGTTCTTC
>few|-|TRBJ1-6|TRBV4-3
CASSQGGRGYSPLHF
TGCGCCAGCAGCCAAGGTGGCAGAGGATATTCACCCCTCCACTTT
>-|-|TRBJ2-7|TRBV4-1
CASSQWTRDRATYEQYF
TGCGCCAGCAGCCAATGGACACGAGACCGCGCCACCTACGAGCAGTACTTC
>-|TRBD2|TRBJ2-1|TRBV5-4
CASSPRGTSPGIEQFF
TGTGCCAGCAGCCCCCGGGGGACTAGCCCTGGCATTGAGCAGTTCTTC
>-|TRBD1|TRBJ1-1|TRBV3-1/TRBV3-2
CASRKGAPGEAFF
TGTGCCAGCAGAAAGGGGGCTCCGGGTGAAGCTTTCTTT
>-|-|TRBJ2-7|TRBV6-6
CASSPVERSSYEQYF
TGTGCCAGCAGCCCCGTAGAGCGGAGCTCCTACGAGCAGTACTTC
>-|TRBD2|TRBJ2-7|TRBV28
CASSLNGGGAGYEQYF
TGTGCCAGCAGTTTGAACGGGGGGGGAGCGGGCTACGAGCAGTACTTC
>-|-|TRBJ2-1|TRBV20-1
CSASLYNEQFF
TGCAGTGCAAGCCTATACAATGAGCAGTTCTTC
>-|-|TRBJ2-3|TRBV6-1
CASSDTGIPPTDTQYF
TGTGCCAGCAGTGATACAGGGATTCCCCCCACAGATACGCAGTATTTT
>-|-|TRBJ1-4|TRBV2
CASSYLGLNEKLFF
TGTGCCAGCAGTTACCTGGGCCTTAATGAAAAACTGTTTTTT
>-|-|TRBJ1-5|TRBV4-3
CASSPQPREVPQHF
TGCGCCAGCAGCCCCCAGCCACGGGAGGTGCCCCAGCATTTT
>-|TRBD1|TRBJ2-7|TRBV2
CASRGTVYEQYF
TGTGCCAGCAGGGGGACAGTCTACGAGCAGTACTTC
>-|TRBD1|TRBJ2-7|TRBV10-2
CASSVGQGIYEQYF
TGCGCCAGCAGTGTGGGACAGGGAATCTACGAGCAGTACTTC
>-|TRBD2|TRBJ2-2|TRBV27
CASKPGLAGGGELFF
TGTGCCAGCAAACCCGGACTAGCGGGAGGGGGGGAGCTGTTTTTT
>once|-|TRBJ1-5|TRBV4-3
CASSQETGRGQPQHF
TGCGCCAGCAGCCAAGAGACGGGTCGGGGTCAGCCCCAGCATTTT
>few|-|TRBJ2-1|TRBV7-9
CASSSLSGPSYNEQFF
TGTGCCAGCAGCTCTCTCAGCGGGCCTTCCTACAATGAGCAGTTCTTC
>-|-|TRBJ1-2|TRBV4-3
CASSQDLINYGYTF
TGCGCCAGCAGCCAAGATCTAATAAACTATGGCTACACCTTC
>few|-|TRBJ1-2|TRBV30
CAWGQGSFNYGYTF
TGTGCCTGGGGCCAGGGGAGTTTTAACTATGGCTACACCTTC
>-|-|TRBJ1-3|TRBV27
CASSLRGGGNTIYF
TGTGCCAGCAGTTTACGGGGGGGTGGAAACACCATATATTTT
>few|-|TRBJ2-1|TRBV11-1
CASSFRRGSSYNEQFF
TGTGCCAGCAGCTTCCGCCGGGGAAGCTCCTACAATGAGCAGTTCTTC
>-|-|TRBJ1-3|TRBV5-6
CASSFGGSGNTIYF
TGTGCCAGCAGCTTCGGCGGCTCTGGAAACACCATATATTTT
>-|TRBD2|TRBJ2-5|TRBV19
CASSAPRREGLFGETQYF
TGTGCCAGTAGTGCGCCGCGGCGGGAGGGCCTTTTTGGAGAGACCCAGTACTTC
>-|TRBD1|TRBJ1-5|TRBV27
CASSSTQGLGFMSNQPQHF
TGTGCCAGCAGTTCCACACAGGGGTTGGGCTTTATGAGCAATCAGCCCCAGCATTTT
>-|-|TRBJ2-2|TRBV10-3
CASGETGELFF
TGTGCCAGCGGAGAAACCGGGGAGCTGTTTTTT
>once|-|TRBJ2-3|TRBV29-1
CSVVEISTDTQYF
TGCAGCGTTGTCGAGATCAGCACAGATACGCAGTATTTT
>-|-|TRBJ2-2|TRBV19
CASSYRAPGTGELFF
TGTGCCAGTAGCTACAGGGCCCCGGGCACCGGGGAGCTGTTTTTT
>-|TRBD2|TRBJ2-1|TRBV19
CASSIVGFGSGIGNEQFF
TGTGCCAGTAGTATAGTAGGTTTCGGTAGCGGGATTGGGAATGAGCAGTTCTTC
>-|TRBD1|TRBJ1-5|TRBV27
CASRQGGQPQHF
TGTGCCAGCAGACAGGGGGGGCAGCCCCAGCATTTT
>-|TRBD2|TRBJ2-1|TRBV30
CAWSRTSGANNEQFF
TGTGCCTGGAGTCGGACTAGCGGAGCCAACAATGAGCAGTTCTTC
>-|-|TRBJ2-6|TRBV11-2
CASSLAGSGANVLTF
TGTGCCAGCAGCTTAGCGGGCTCTGGGGCCAACGTCCTGACTTTC
>-|-|TRBJ2-7|TRBV27
CASTGGREQYF
TGTGCCAGCACAGGGGGGCGCGAGCAGTACTTC
>once|TRBD2|TRBJ2-2|TRBV11-3
CASSLEAAGSGSGRSGELFF
TGTGCCAGCAGCTTAGAGGCGGCAGGGTCGGGGAGCGGGAGGTCCGGGGAGCTGTTTTTT
>once|-|TRBJ1-1|TRBV14
CASSRRRDTEAFF
TGTGCCAGCAGCCGGCGCAGGGACACTGAAGCTTTCTTT
>-|-|TRBJ2-7|TRBV30
CAWSSPGLASYEQYF
TGTGCCTGGAGTTCCCCAGGACTGGCATCCTACGAGCAGTACTTC
>-|-|TRBJ2-2|TRBV11-3
CASSTSRRGHTGELFF
TGTGCCAGCAGCACCTCACGGAGGGGGCACACCGGGGAGCTGTTTTTT
>once|TRBD2|TRBJ2-7|TRBV7-2
CASSPLAGGTYEQYF
TGTGCCAGCAGCCCCTTAGCGGGAGGCACCTACGAGCAGTACTTC